Following are 21 T cell receptor beta chains from one sample sequenced in a study of T cell responses to AZD1222 COVID-19 vaccine. Data came from immunoSEQ multiplex PCR; TCRdb stores just in-frame clones and leaves some out. Here the sample spans about 150,000 clones, roughly 88% being singletons. Sequenced here: peripheral blood, sampled on day 0 of AZD1222 vaccination. The origin of the receptors is an adult in good health.

The chain uses TRBV27 and TRBJ2-3; D is possibly TRBD2 (6 bases). CDR3 length equals 18 residues. In germline, CDR1 is MNHEY, CDR2 SMNVEV (reference sequence). V dropped 6 bases and J dropped 2 bases, with 24 bases sitting between them. CDR3 DNA sequence: TGTGCCAGCAGAACCTCCCCAATTTCTAGCGCAACCACAGATACGCAGTATTTT. Translated: CASRTSPISSATTDTQYF.

The chain is built from TRBV10-3 and TRBJ2-3, with D uncertain. Per germline, CDR1 ENHRY and CDR2 SYGVKD. The V gene lost 7 bases and the J gene lost 4 bases, with 15 bases spanning the gap. CDR3 length: 14 amino acids. Written as DNA, the CDR3 is TGTGCCATCAAGTACTCCCAAGGCCCAGATACGCAGTATTTT. Translation gives CAIKYSQGPDTQYF.

The chain recombines TRBV30 with TRBJ1-4; 9 positions agree with TRBD1. The ends lost 2 bases at V and 7 bases at J; junction bases unmatched: 8. Germline CDR1 reads GTSNPN; CDR2 reads SVGIG (reference sequence). The CDR3 consists of 15 residues. This CDR3 is CAWSPPTGGSEKLFF. The CDR3 DNA reads as TGTGCCTGGAGTCCCCCGACAGGGGGAAGTGAAAAACTGTTTTTT.

The rearrangement uses TRBV27 and TRBJ2-7, with 8 nucleotides matching TRBD2. There are 15 residues in the CDR3. The J segment lost 2 bases and the V segment lost 5 bases, leaving 8 bases of the junction unmatched. Germline loops: CDR1 MNHEY, CDR2 SMNVEV (reference sequence). The CDR3 protein is CASSHGLAGAYEQYF. The CDR3 DNA is TGTGCCAGCAGTCACGGACTAGCAGGCGCCTACGAGCAGTACTTC.

This clone was detected many times. CDR3 sequence (DNA): TGTGCCAGCAGTTTGACGGGACTAGCGGGAGGGCTCTACAATGAGCAGTTCTTC. Its protein is CASSLTGLAGGLYNEQFF. The chain carries TRBV27 and TRBJ2-1; 16 nucleotides agree with TRBD2. J was trimmed by 3 bases and V by 3 bases; bases with no gene match: 5. This CDR3 has 18 residues. The germline CDR1 and CDR2 sequences are MNHEY and SMNVEV (reference sequence).

This chain connects TRBV7-2 to TRBJ1-1; D not resolved. The CDR3 sequence is 13 residues long. CDR1 is SGHTA, CDR2 FQGNSA, per germline. The V gene lost 7 bases and the J gene lost 1 base, with 10 bases spanning the gap. CDR3 loop: CASTLEGNTEAFF. The CDR3 DNA is TGTGCCAGCACCTTGGAGGGGAACACTGAAGCTTTCTTT.

The chain combines TRBV18 with TRBJ1-6; D might be TRBD1 (6 bases). The V gene's germline CDR1 is KGHSH and CDR2 LQKENI. Between the trimmed V and J ends, which lost 4 bases and 12 bases, there was a span of 16 bases. The CDR3 sequence is 14 residues long. CDR3 in DNA: TGTGCCAGCTCACGAGGGGGGCAAAGAGAACCCCTCCACTTT. This gives the protein CASSRGGQREPLHF. The full variable domain, completed using reference TRBV18 and TRBJ1-6, is NAGVMQNPRHLVRRRGQEARLRCSPMKGHSHVYWYRQLPEEGLKFMVYLQKENIIDESGMPKERFSAEFPKEGPSILRIQQVVRGDSAAYFCASSRGGQREPLHFGNGTRLTVT.

V and J are TRBV9 and TRBJ2-3, with TRBD2 matching over 11 bases. The J segment lost 0 bases and the V segment lost 2 bases, leaving 11 bases of the junction unmatched. The V gene's germline CDR1 is SGDLS and CDR2 YYNGEE. The CDR3 extends over 19 amino acids. CDR3 coding DNA: TGTGCCAGCAGCGTTTGGGCACTAGCGGGAGAGACTAGCACAGATACGCAGTATTTT. It is translated as CASSVWALAGETSTDTQYF.

V gene TRBV16 combines with J gene TRBJ2-7; TRBD1 matches at 10 bases. The CDR3 is made up of 13 amino acids. The V segment lost 4 bases and the J segment 5 bases; nucleotides outside the gene matches: 2. Germline V CDR1 and CDR2: KGHSY, FQNENV. The DNA of the CDR3 is TGTGCCAGCAGCCCCGACAGGGGGCACGAGCAGTACTTC. Its protein is CASSPDRGHEQYF.

CDR3 loop: CASSQGLAGHNEQFF. The CDR3 DNA is TGTGCCAGCAGCCAAGGGCTAGCCGGACACAATGAGCAGTTCTTC. J is TRBJ2-1 and V is TRBV3-1 (or the pseudogene TRBV3-2); possible D gene TRBD2, 5 bases. This CDR3 contains 15 residues. V was pared by 1 base and J by 5 bases, with 12 bases between. CDR1 and CDR2 (germline): LGHDT, YNNKEL (reference sequence).

The chain links TRBV7-2 to TRBJ2-2; D gene uncertain. Germline values: CDR1 SGHTA, CDR2 FQGNSA. Between the trimmed V and J ends, which lost 5 bases and 8 bases, there was a span of 15 bases. CDR3 size: 14 residues. CDR3 DNA: TGTGCCAGCAGCCCGCTTTTATTGGGAGGGGAGCTGTTTTTT. Translated: CASSPLLLGGELFF.

J is TRBJ1-1 and V is TRBV27, with 8 bases that match TRBD1. J gave up 1 base and V 3 bases, and 4 bases lay outside the gene matches. This CDR3 comprises 15 residues. CDR1 and CDR2 (germline): MNHEY, SMNVEV (reference sequence). The CDR3 is CASSLWQGANTEAFF. CDR3 coding DNA: TGTGCCAGCAGTTTGTGGCAGGGGGCGAACACTGAAGCTTTCTTT.

The chain has TRBV29-1 and TRBJ1-3, with no clear D. The CDR3 runs 14 residues. V was pared by 2 bases and J by 4 bases, with 12 bases between. Germline values: CDR1 SQVTM, CDR2 ANQGSEA. CDR3 bases: TGCAGCGTTGAATCCCCGGCCACGGGAAACACCATATATTTT. Translation gives CSVESPATGNTIYF.

V is TRBV27 and J is TRBJ2-7; no definite D call. Germline lookup yields CDR1 MNHEY and CDR2 SMNVEV (reference sequence). The CDR3 consists of 10 residues. With 5 bases removed from V and 6 bases from J, the gap between germline ends came to 5 bases. The CDR3 nucleotides read TGTGCCAGCAGTCCCCTCGAGCAGTACTTC. Translated, it gives CASSPLEQYF.

This clone showed up just once. The J gene is TRBJ2-3, the V gene TRBV5-6, with D tentatively TRBD1 or TRBD2 (5 bases each). Trimming left V 5 bases short and J 2 bases short, with 12 bases between. Germline V gene sequence: CDR1 SGHDT, CDR2 YYEEEE. This CDR3 contains 14 residues. CDR3 region: CASRGSGHTDTQYF. The CDR3 coding sequence is TGTGCCAGCAGGGGGAGCGGACACACAGATACGCAGTATTTT.

The chain has TRBV2 and TRBJ2-1, with D unresolved. Deletions cut 1 base from V and 4 bases from J, with 8 bases between. CDR1 and CDR2 (germline): SNHLY, FYNNEI. The CDR3 loop spans 14 amino acids. CDR3: CASSEVGLYNEQFF. For the CDR3, the DNA is TGTGCCAGCAGTGAAGTAGGCTTGTACAATGAGCAGTTCTTC.

The gene calls are TRBV7-2 and TRBJ1-3; no definite D call. The V and J ends lost 0 bases and 0 bases respectively, with 9 bases between them. CDR3 length: 16 residues. Germline V CDR1 and CDR2: SGHTA, FQGNSA. CDR3 nucleotides: TGTGCCAGCAGCTTAGCGCGGGCTTACTCTGGAAACACCATATATTTT. Protein product: CASSLARAYSGNTIYF.

This chain connects TRBV15 to TRBJ2-1; 9 nucleotides agree with TRBD2. This CDR3 is built from 15 residues. Trimming cost V 1 base and J 10 bases; bases outside gene matches: 8. CDR1 LNHNV and CDR2 YYDKDF come from the germline V gene (reference sequence). CDR3 nucleotide sequence: TGTGCCACCAGCAGAGGGGCGGGAGGGCCGGTGGAGCAGTTCTTC. It yields the protein CATSRGAGGPVEQFF.

This chain connects TRBV4-3 to TRBJ2-3; D possibly uses TRBD1 or TRBD2 (6 bases each). Germline CDR1 and CDR2: LGHNA and YSLEER. The V gene lost 1 base and the J gene lost 2 bases, with 13 bases spanning the gap. This CDR3 spans 16 amino acids. The chain's CDR3 is CASSQASRGDTDTQYF. The CDR3 DNA reads as TGCGCCAGCAGCCAAGCGTCAAGGGGGGACACAGATACGCAGTATTTT.

V is TRBV30 and J is TRBJ1-2; D gene uncertain. This CDR3 spans 12 amino acids. Germline-derived CDR1 and CDR2 are GTSNPN and SVGIG (reference sequence). Trimming stripped 0 bases from V and 8 bases from J, with 10 bases between. The CDR3 region is CAWSVQSWGYTF. The CDR3 DNA reads TGTGCCTGGAGTGTACAGAGTTGGGGCTACACCTTC.

CDR3 in DNA: TGTGCCAGCTCAGTAGCAAGGAATGAGCAGTTCTTC. Its protein product is CASSVARNEQFF. The V and J genes are TRBV18 and TRBJ2-1; D gene uncertain. This CDR3 has 12 residues. Per the germline V gene, CDR1 is KGHSH and CDR2 is LQKENI. Trimming removed 5 bases at V and 7 bases at J, with 9 bases between.